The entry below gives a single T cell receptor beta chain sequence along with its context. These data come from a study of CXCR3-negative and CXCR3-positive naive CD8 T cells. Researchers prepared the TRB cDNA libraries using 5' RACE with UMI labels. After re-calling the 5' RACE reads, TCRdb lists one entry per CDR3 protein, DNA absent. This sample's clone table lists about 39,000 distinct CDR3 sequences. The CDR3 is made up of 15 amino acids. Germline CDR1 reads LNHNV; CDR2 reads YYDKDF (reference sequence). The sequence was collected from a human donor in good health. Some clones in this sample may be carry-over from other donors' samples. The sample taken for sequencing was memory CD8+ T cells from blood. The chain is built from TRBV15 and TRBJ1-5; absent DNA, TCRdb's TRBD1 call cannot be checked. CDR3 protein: CATSNSGTGNQPQHF.